This passage covers 27 T cell receptor beta chains from one sample sequenced in a study of blood T cells in healthy people across ages. A sample-barcoded 5' primer and a J-beta primer mix were used in a second PCR of roughly 7 to 11 cycles. Each CDR3 protein is one row after TCRdb ran MiXCR on the 5' RACE reads. The table shows 600,000 to 800,000 distinct CDR3 sequences, with over 40% occurring only once. Sequenced input: blood. The origin of the receptors is a woman of 80 years or more in good health.

In this sample, this clonotype turned up many times. The V call is TRBV9, the J call TRBJ2-5; D is undetermined. The CDR3 totals 13 residues. V lost 0 bases, J lost 8 bases, and 11 bases lay in between. CDR1 is SGDLS and CDR2 is YYNGEE in the germline V gene. The CDR3 is CASSVATEGTQYF. The CDR3 DNA follows: TGTGCCAGCAGCGTAGCCACGGAAGGCACCCAGTACTTC. Complete variable domain (other parts from reference TRBV9 and TRBJ2-5): DSGVTQTPKHLITATGQRVTLRCSPRSGDLSVYWYQQSLDQGLQFLIQYYNGEERAKGNILERFSAQQFPDLHSELNLSSLELGDSALYFCASSVATEGTQYFGPGTRLLVL.

As for this clonotype: The DNA is omitted, as the CDR3 cannot be located on it reliably, and the CDR3 follows TCRdb's listing. The genes are TRBV7-2 and TRBJ1-2; the D call of TRBD1 is as the table states it, not checked on the DNA. CDR1 is SGHTA and CDR2 is FQGNSA in the germline V gene. The CDR3 totals 12 residues, both ends included. This chain's CDR3 is CASSVGTGALTF.

The chain is built from TRBV12-3 or TRBV12-4 and TRBJ2-1; 9 bases are shared with TRBD2. V shed 4 bases and J 0 bases; nucleotides not matched to a gene: 10. The length of the CDR3 is 18 residues. The CDR3 DNA follows: TGTGCCAGCAGTTATGCTAGCGGGGCCCACAACTCCTACAATGAGCAGTTCTTC. It is translated as CASSYASGAHNSYNEQFF.

The CDR3: CASSFQTGETQYF. For the CDR3, the DNA is TGTGCCAGCAGTTTTCAGACTGGGGAGACCCAGTACTTC. This rearrangement joins TRBV28 to TRBJ2-5; D gene uncertain. Looked up from germline, CDR1 is MDHEN and CDR2 is SYDVKM. The CDR3 totals 13 residues. V was cut by 3 bases and J by 5 bases, with 10 bases left in between.

Comments on this clonotype: A much larger clone sits a single nucleotide away, making a read error possible. V is TRBV28 and J is TRBJ2-7; D possibly matches TRBD1 or TRBD2 (5 bases each). Trimming took off 4 bases at V and 3 bases at J, with 19 bases between the two ends. The germline V gene encodes CDR1 MDHEN and CDR2 SYDVKM. The length of the CDR3 is 16 residues. CDR3 DNA: TGTGCCAGCAGTTCGAGGGCCACGGGACCAAACTACGAGCAGTACTTC. Protein product: CASSSRATGPNYEQYF.

As concerns this clonotype: This may stem from a read error, because a much larger clone lies one nucleotide away. This chain links TRBV12-3 or TRBV12-4 with TRBJ2-7; D possibly corresponds to TRBD1 (6 bases). The CDR3 has 12 residues. The DNA for the CDR3 is TGTGCCGGCAGACAGGACTCCTACGAGCAGTACTTC. Its translation is CAGRQDSYEQYF.

J is TRBJ1-5 and V is TRBV5-6; 7 positions agree with TRBD1. J gave up 2 bases and V 0 bases, and 8 bases lay outside the gene matches. CDR1 and CDR2 from the germline V gene are SGHDT and YYEEEE. The CDR3 has 17 residues. The CDR3 is CASSLAGGHNGNQPQHF. The CDR3 DNA sequence: TGTGCCAGCAGCTTGGCAGGGGGTCATAATGGCAATCAGCCCCAGCATTTT.

This clonotype appeared many times. CDR3 region: CATSVQRAGIYNEQFF. CDR3 nucleotide sequence: TGTGCCACCAGTGTCCAGCGGGCGGGGATCTACAATGAGCAGTTCTTC. J is TRBJ2-1 and V is TRBV24-1; weak D call: TRBD2 (6 bases). Looked up from germline, CDR1 is KGHDR and CDR2 is SFDVKD. CDR3 size: 16 residues. V lost 5 bases to trimming and J lost 3 bases, with 16 bases between them.

The rearrangement links TRBV3-1 to TRBJ2-1; a possible D gene is TRBD1 (6 bases). The CDR3 totals 18 residues. Trimming removed 2 bases from V and 9 bases from J, with 26 bases in between. The germline V gene encodes CDR1 LGHDT and CDR2 YNNKEL (reference sequence). The CDR3 here is CASSQLTPQGRARTEQFF. CDR3 nucleotides: TGTGCCAGCAGCCAACTGACCCCTCAGGGGCGCGCCAGGACTGAGCAGTTCTTC.

The chain links TRBV5-1 to TRBJ2-3, with 7 bases aligning to TRBD2. Trimming cost V 4 bases and J 7 bases; bases outside gene matches: 9. The CDR3 is 14 amino acids. CDR1 is SGHRS, CDR2 YFSETQ, per germline. CDR3 region: CASSAFGGGNTQYF. For the CDR3, the DNA is TGCGCCAGCAGCGCCTTCGGGGGAGGGAATACGCAGTATTTT.

In this sample, this clonotype turned up many times. This sequence joins TRBV20-1 and TRBJ1-4; unclear D gene. The CDR3 has 12 amino acids. The V gene's germline CDR1 is DFQATT and CDR2 SNEGSKA (reference sequence). V lost 6 bases, J lost 4 bases, and 9 bases lay in between. The CDR3 spells CSAPEHNEKLFF. The CDR3 DNA reads TGCAGTGCCCCGGAACATAATGAAAAACTGTTTTTT.

This chain connects TRBV5-1 to TRBJ2-5; 11 bases line up with TRBD2. With the DNA end fitting TRBJ2-7 better, the J assignment may be wrong. In germline, CDR1 is SGHRS, CDR2 YFSETQ. The CDR3 is 13 residues long. This CDR3 reads CASGSSGRYEQYF. CDR3 nucleotides: TGCGCCAGCGGCTCTAGCGGGAGGTACGAGCAGTACTTC.

Turning to this clonotype: No conserved phenylalanine or tryptophan is present at the end of the CDR3, so a read error is the likely explanation. CDR3 loop: CASSYGDDQPQHV. Written as DNA, the CDR3 is TGTGCCAGCAGCTACGGTGACGATCAGCCCCAGCATGTT. The chain joins TRBV7-2 to TRBJ1-5; D ambiguous. The germline CDR1 and CDR2 sequences are SGHTA and FQGNSA. This CDR3 has 13 residues. Trimming removed 4 bases from V and 5 bases from J, with 9 bases in between.

This clonotype was seen more than once but under ten times. V usage is TRBV3-1 and J usage is TRBJ1-1; tentatively, D is TRBD1 (6 bases). V was trimmed by 4 bases and J by 1 base, leaving 13 bases between them. The CDR3 consists of 15 residues. In germline, CDR1 is LGHDT, CDR2 YNNKEL (reference sequence). Here the CDR3 DNA reads TGTGCCAGCAGCCTATTCGGGACAAGGAACACTGAAGCTTTCTTT. Amino acids: CASSLFGTRNTEAFF. The entire variable domain, with the rest obtained from reference TRBV3-1 and TRBJ1-1, is as follows: DTAVSQTPKYLVTQMGNDKSIKCEQNLGHDTMYWYKQDSKKFLKIMFSYNNKELIINETVPNRFSPKSPDKAHLNLHINSLELGDSAVYFCASSLFGTRNTEAFFGQGTRLTVV.

The rearrangement links TRBV7-2 to TRBJ2-4, with 7 nucleotides matching TRBD1. The end of the DNA aligns better with TRBJ2-5, so the J call may be wrong. The CDR3 spans 15 residues. Germline CDR1 SGHTA, CDR2 FQGNSA. The CDR3 spells CASSLNKGAGETQYF. The CDR3 coding sequence is TGTGCCAGCAGCTTAAATAAGGGGGCGGGTGAGACCCAGTACTTC.

This sequence joins TRBV27 and TRBJ2-7; 11 bases match TRBD2. The CDR3 length is 14 residues. CDR1 is MNHEY and CDR2 is SMNVEV in the germline V gene (reference sequence). V was clipped by 5 bases and J by 3 bases; unmatched bases: 3. The CDR3 spells CASSRLAGNYEQYF. CDR3 nucleotides: TGTGCCAGCAGTCGACTAGCGGGGAACTACGAGCAGTACTTC.

This clonotype was detected ten times or more. The genes are TRBV2 and TRBJ2-3, with 9 bases matching TRBD2. J was trimmed by 4 bases and V by 6 bases; bases with no gene match: 2. Germline CDR1 and CDR2: SNHLY and FYNNEI. The CDR3 runs 13 residues. CDR3 coding DNA: TGTGCCAGCAGCGGCGGGGGGGCAGATACGCAGTATTTT. The encoded protein is CASSGGGADTQYF.

This clonotype has a count of ten or more. The chain joins TRBV6-6 to TRBJ2-7, with 10 bases lining up with TRBD1. V shed 2 bases and J 6 bases; nucleotides not matched to a gene: 10. CDR3 size: 16 residues. Per germline, CDR1 MNHNY and CDR2 SVGAGI (reference sequence). CDR3 amino acids: CASSYRGTGVLVEQYF. As DNA, the CDR3 is TGTGCCAGCAGTTACCGGGGGACAGGGGTTCTTGTCGAGCAGTACTTC.

In this sample, this clonotype turned up many times. The chain carries TRBV9 and TRBJ1-1, with no clear D. Per germline, CDR1 SGDLS and CDR2 YYNGEE. V lost 0 bases and J 1 base, leaving 10 bases between the germline ends. The CDR3 totals 15 residues. The CDR3 loop is CASSVEGNWNTEAFF. CDR3 in DNA: TGTGCCAGCAGCGTAGAAGGGAACTGGAACACTGAAGCTTTCTTT.

Of note for this clonotype: A read error may be the cause here, since a much bigger clone is one base away. V and J are TRBV29-1 and TRBJ2-5, with a possible D match to TRBD1 (5 bases). The CDR3 has 13 amino acids. CDR1 and CDR2 from the germline V gene are SQVTM and ANQGSEA. In DNA form, the CDR3 reads TGCAGCGGTGAAAGGCGGCAGGGTGAGACCCAGTACTTC. It specifies CSGERRQGETQYF.

V gene TRBV20-1 combines with J gene TRBJ2-3, with TRBD2 matching 10 bases. The trim removed 4 bases at V and 3 bases at J, leaving 7 bases unmatched. Germline CDR1 is DFQATT and CDR2 is SNEGSKA (reference sequence). The CDR3 length is 15 residues. This CDR3 reads CSAIRLAGWTDTQYF. In DNA form, the CDR3 reads TGCAGTGCTATTCGACTAGCGGGTTGGACAGATACGCAGTATTTT.

As concerns this clonotype: This may be a read error: a much more frequent sequence differs by one nucleotide. The chain employs TRBV5-5 and TRBJ1-2; weak D call: TRBD1 (5 bases). This CDR3 has 15 amino acids. CDR1 is SGHKS, CDR2 YYEKEE, per germline (reference sequence). The CDR3, as DNA: TGTGCCAGCAGCTTGCCTGACAGAACTAACTATGACTACACCTTC. This gives the protein CASSLPDRTNYDYTF.

Note on this clonotype: A much larger clone lies a single base off, so this may be a read error. V gene TRBV20-1 combines with J gene TRBJ2-3; 11 bases fit TRBD1. Germline V gene data show CDR1 as DFQATT and CDR2 as SNEGSKA (reference sequence). The CDR3 has 14 residues. Trimming at V came to 6 bases and at J to 3 bases, leaving 5 bases not matched to a gene. The CDR3 DNA reads as TGCAGTGCAGCTGGGACAGGGGGGACAGATACGCAGTATTTT. It codes for CSAAGTGGTDTQYF.

The chain is built from TRBV9 and TRBJ2-7; 7 bases line up with TRBD1. The CDR3 totals 15 residues. Germline V gene lookup returns CDR1 SGDLS and CDR2 YYNGEE. V lost 0 bases and J lost 3; bases outside the gene matches: 6. The CDR3 spells CASSVGPDRDYEQYF. The CDR3 region has the DNA TGTGCCAGCAGCGTAGGCCCTGACAGGGACTACGAGCAGTACTTC.

V is TRBV5-1 and J is TRBJ2-2; perhaps TRBD2 as D (5 bases). The V gene's germline CDR1 is SGHRS and CDR2 YFSETQ. V lost 3 bases and J 6 bases, leaving 12 bases between the germline ends. CDR3 length: 14 amino acids. CDR3 protein: CASSSPSTPGELFF. The CDR3 DNA is TGCGCCAGCAGCTCTCCTAGCACCCCCGGGGAGCTGTTTTTT. The full variable domain, completed using reference TRBV5-1 and TRBJ2-2, is KAGVTQTPRYLIKTRGQQVTLSCSPISGHRSVSWYQQTPGQGLQFLFEYFSETQRNKGNFPGRFSGRQFSNSRSEMNVSTLELGDSALYLCASSSPSTPGELFFGEGSRLTVL.

V and J are TRBV6-1 and TRBJ2-5, with D maybe TRBD1 (6 bases). This CDR3 contains 14 residues. Germline CDR1 reads MNHNS; CDR2 reads SASEGT. Trimming shortened V by 1 base and J by 4 bases, and 10 bases separated the two germline ends. CDR3 sequence: CASSEGGRGETQYF. CDR3 in DNA: TGTGCCAGCAGTGAAGGGGGCAGGGGAGAGACCCAGTACTTC.

This clonotype was counted a single time. The V call is TRBV7-9, the J call TRBJ1-3; D gene unclear. With 2 bases removed from V and 0 bases from J, the gap between germline ends came to 8 bases. The V gene's germline CDR1 is SEHNR and CDR2 FQNEAQ (reference sequence). The CDR3 runs to 15 residues. The CDR3 DNA follows: TGTGCCAGCAGCTTAACGGGCAGCTCTGGAAACACCATATATTTT. It encodes CASSLTGSSGNTIYF.